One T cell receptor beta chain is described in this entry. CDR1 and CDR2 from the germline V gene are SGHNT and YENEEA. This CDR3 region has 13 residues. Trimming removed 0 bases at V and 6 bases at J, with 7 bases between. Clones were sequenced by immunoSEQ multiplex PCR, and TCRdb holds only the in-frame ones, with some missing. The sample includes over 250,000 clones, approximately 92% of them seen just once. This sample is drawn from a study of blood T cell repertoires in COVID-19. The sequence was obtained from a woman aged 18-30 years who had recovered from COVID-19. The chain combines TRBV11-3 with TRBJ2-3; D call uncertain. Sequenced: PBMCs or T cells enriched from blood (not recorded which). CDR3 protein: CASSLDRVDTQYF. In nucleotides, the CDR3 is TGTGCCAGCAGCTTAGACCGGGTGGATACGCAGTATTTT. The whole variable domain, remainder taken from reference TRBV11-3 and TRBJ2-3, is EAGVVQSPRYKIIEKKQPVAFWCNPISGHNTLYWYLQNLGQGPELLIRYENEEAVDDSQLPKDRFSAERLKGVDSTLKIQPAELGDSAVYLCASSLDRVDTQYFGPGTRLTVL.